These 8 T cell receptor beta chains originate from one sample sequenced in a study of response to subunit inactivated influenza vaccine (dated 2018 in TCRdb). Receptor amplification or capture employed RT-PCR. Sequencing was performed on an Illumina HiSeq 2500. TCRdb reprocessing: public reads trimmed at Q25 with fastp, clones called with MiXCR, in-frame beta chains kept. Rows are unified per CDR3 protein, each entry keeping the most common DNA and genes. For this sample the table gives roughly 500,000 distinct CDR3 sequences, of which 16% were detected only once. Clones ranked in the top ten supply around 3% of the sample. The specimen comprised CD4+ T cells sorted from PBMCs, sampled about 24 months after vaccination. The origin of the receptors is a man aged 50-75 years who received an inactivated influenza vaccine. Donor details come from another sample of the same person, matched by shared clones.

The chain combines TRBV28 with TRBJ2-7, with 8 positions matching TRBD2. Germline CDR1 reads MDHEN; CDR2 reads SYDVKM. After removal of 1 base from V and 3 bases from J, the junction contained 11 bases not matched to a gene. There are 17 residues in the CDR3. The CDR3 DNA follows: TGTGCCAGCAGTTTATTGTACGAACGGGAGGGCCACTACGAGCAGTACTTC. It yields the protein CASSLLYEREGHYEQYF.

This clonotype has just a few counts. CDR3 sequence reads: CASSPSSYGNEQFF. In DNA, the CDR3 is TGTGCCAGCAGTCCCTCTTCTTACGGTAATGAGCAGTTCTTC. This chain joins TRBV28 and TRBJ2-1; D remains ambiguous. The CDR3 is made up of 14 amino acids. Germline-derived CDR1 and CDR2 are MDHEN and SYDVKM. Trimming left V 5 bases short and J 7 bases short, with 15 bases between.

This chain joins TRBV7-2 and TRBJ1-1, with TRBD1 matching 7 bases. The trim removed 4 bases at V and 4 bases at J, leaving 6 bases unmatched. The germline gives CDR1 SGHTA, CDR2 FQGNSA. This CDR3 contains 14 residues. The CDR3 DNA follows: TGTGCCAGCAGCTCTTATCCAGGGGGCACTGAAGCTTTCTTT. Translated: CASSSYPGGTEAFF.

This clonotype was recorded a few times. This chain links TRBV7-8 with TRBJ2-7; tentative D call: TRBD1 (6 bases). This CDR3 has 15 residues. Germline CDR1 and CDR2: SGHVS and FQNEAQ. The V gene lost 2 bases and the J gene lost 4 bases, with 15 bases spanning the gap. The CDR3 loop reads CASSLSFDGQYEQYF. The DNA for the CDR3 is TGTGCCAGCAGCTTAAGTTTTGATGGACAGTACGAGCAGTACTTC.

This clonotype was picked up a small number of times. This chain uses TRBV25-1 with TRBJ1-2; D gene ambiguous. Germline lookup yields CDR1 MGHDK and CDR2 SYGVNS. The CDR3 totals 13 residues. V gave up 1 base and J gave up 4 bases, with 7 bases separating them. Here the CDR3 DNA reads TGTGCCAGCAGTGAATCAACATCCTATGGCTACACCTTC. This sequence encodes CASSESTSYGYTF.

This clonotype was counted between two and nine times. The V call is TRBV20-1, the J call TRBJ1-1; weak D call: TRBD1 (5 bases). Germline CDR1 and CDR2: DFQATT and SNEGSKA (reference sequence). V was clipped by 7 bases and J by 2 bases, with 14 bases between them. The CDR3 runs to 13 residues. Here the CDR3 reads CSGSQGLNTEAFF. The CDR3 DNA reads as TGCAGTGGATCGCAGGGCCTTAACACTGAAGCTTTCTTT.

This clonotype was found many times. The chain combines TRBV6-2 or TRBV6-3 with TRBJ2-1, with 10 bases identical to TRBD2. The CDR3 consists of 20 residues. V was clipped by 0 bases and J by 0 bases; unmatched bases: 11. Germline CDR1 is MNHEY and CDR2 is SVGEGT. The DNA for the CDR3 is TGTGCCAGCAGTTACTCGATGAGTCTAGCGGGAGCCAGCTCCTACAATGAGCAGTTCTTC. Translation: CASSYSMSLAGASSYNEQFF.

The rearrangement uses TRBV29-1 and TRBJ1-1; D may be TRBD1 (6 bases). CDR1 is SQVTM, CDR2 ANQGSEA, per germline. This CDR3 is built from 13 residues. V dropped 5 bases and J dropped 4 bases, with 14 bases sitting between them. CDR3 coding DNA: TGCAGCGTTCGGAAACAGGGTAGCACTGAAGCTTTCTTT. Its protein product is CSVRKQGSTEAFF.